This is a list of T cell receptor beta chains from one sample in a study of control samples from healthy donors and cancer patients. Sequenced by immunoSEQ multiplex PCR; TCRdb stores in-frame clones only, minus some. The sample yields 120,000 to 150,000 clones, under 95% seen once. Sequences were obtained from blood. The receptors here all came from a man aged 35-49 years in good health. Both conserved end residues are part of each CDR3. D genes are given only for firm matches. Rows give clone size only sometimes, using once, few, many, or a class for an expanded clone.

d_call,cdr3_length,v_call,clone_size,j_call,cdr3_nt,cdr3_aa
.,15,TRBV27,.,TRBJ1-2,TGTGCCAGCAGTTTATCGTCGAACAGTTTCTATGGCTACACCTTC,CASSLSSNSFYGYTF
TRBD2,16,TRBV3-1/TRBV3-2,.,TRBJ2-5,TGTGCCAGCAGCCTAAGGGGCGGGGGGCCCCAAGAGACCCAGTACTTC,CASSLRGGGPQETQYF
.,16,TRBV27,.,TRBJ2-7,TGTGCCAGCAGTAGCATCGGGACGGCTTACTCCTACGAGCAGTACTTC,CASSSIGTAYSYEQYF
.,13,TRBV12-3/TRBV12-4,.,TRBJ1-6,TGTGCCAGCACAACCTCCTATAATTCACCCCTCCACTTT,CASTTSYNSPLHF
TRBD1,16,TRBV9,.,TRBJ2-5,TGTGCCAGCAGCTCCCGGGACAGGGGGCTCCAAGAGACCCAGTACTTC,CASSSRDRGLQETQYF
.,16,TRBV9,.,TRBJ2-5,TGTGCCAGCACCTCCCGCCCCGGGACTGAAAAGAGGGTCCAGTACTTC,CASTSRPGTEKRVQYF
TRBD2,14,TRBV14,.,TRBJ2-7,TGTGCCAGCAGTGTCCTAGCGGGAGTTAACGAGCAGTACTTC,CASSVLAGVNEQYF
TRBD2,14,TRBV4-1,.,TRBJ2-7,TGCGCCAGCAGCCAAGCGTTAAGCGGGAACGAGCAGTACTTC,CASSQALSGNEQYF
.,13,TRBV9,.,TRBJ1-6,TGTGCCAGCAGCGTAGGGGAGGGAACACCCCTCCACTTT,CASSVGEGTPLHF
.,16,TRBV10-3,.,TRBJ2-2,TGTGCCACTCTAACCTCAGGGGGGGCGAACACCGGGGAGCTGTTTTTT,CATLTSGGANTGELFF
.,15,TRBV9,.,TRBJ1-4,TGTGCCAGCAGCGTCGGCGGACAGTCTAATGAAAAACTGTTTTTT,CASSVGGQSNEKLFF
.,15,TRBV3-1/TRBV3-2,.,TRBJ2-3,TGTGCCAGCAGCCAAGAACAGGGGAGGACAGATACGCAGTATTTT,CASSQEQGRTDTQYF
.,15,TRBV24-1,.,TRBJ1-5,TGTGCCACCAAAACCGATGGAGTAAGCAATCAGCCCCAGCATTTT,CATKTDGVSNQPQHF
.,13,TRBV19,.,TRBJ1-4,TGTGCCAGTAGTGGGCAGACTAATGAAAAACTGTTTTTT,CASSGQTNEKLFF
.,14,TRBV27,once,TRBJ2-2,TGTGCCAGCAGCCCGGGACCCACCACCGGGGAGCTGTTTTTT,CASSPGPTTGELFF
TRBD1,14,TRBV19,.,TRBJ2-2,TGTGCCAGTAAGAGACAGGGGAGTGGCGGGGAGCTGTTTTTT,CASKRQGSGGELFF
.,20,TRBV9,once,TRBJ2-5,TGTGCCAGCAGCTCAACCCCCAGGCTCCCGGTGGTTGTAGGGTTTGAGACCCAGTACTTC,CASSSTPRLPVVVGFETQYF
TRBD1,15,TRBV7-9,once,TRBJ1-5,TGTGCCAGCAGCTCCACCGGGACAGGGGAACAGCCCCAGCATTTT,CASSSTGTGEQPQHF
.,16,TRBV15,.,TRBJ1-2,TGTGCCACCAGCATCCGACAGCCGGGGAGAAACTATGGCTACACCTTC,CATSIRQPGRNYGYTF
TRBD1,14,TRBV6-2/TRBV6-3,once,TRBJ1-2,TGTGCCAGCAGTTACGTACAGGGGAACGGTGGCTACACCTTC,CASSYVQGNGGYTF
.,11,TRBV12-3/TRBV12-4,.,TRBJ1-4,TGTGCCAGCAGTTTTAGTGAAAAACTGTTTTTT,CASSFSEKLFF
TRBD1,14,TRBV3-1/TRBV3-2,.,TRBJ1-1,TGTGCCAGCAGCTACGGACAGGGCGAAACTGAAGCTTTCTTT,CASSYGQGETEAFF
TRBD1,13,TRBV7-9,few,TRBJ1-2,TGTGCCAGCAGCTTACCCGACAGGGACGGCTACACCTTC,CASSLPDRDGYTF
TRBD1,15,TRBV25-1,.,TRBJ1-5,TGTGCCAGCAGTGAGACAGGGAGTACCGATCAGCCCCAGCATTTT,CASSETGSTDQPQHF
TRBD2,16,TRBV9,.,TRBJ2-3,TGTGCCAGCAGCGTCCGACTAGCGGGGGGGGAAGATACGCAGTATTTT,CASSVRLAGGEDTQYF
TRBD2,18,TRBV7-3,.,TRBJ2-3,TGTGCCAGCAGCTTACTGATACGGACTAGCGGGAGGTCAGATACGCAGTATTTT,CASSLLIRTSGRSDTQYF
.,14,TRBV6-5,.,TRBJ2-7,TGTGCCAGCAGTTACGACAGGAAATCCTACGAGCAGTACTTC,CASSYDRKSYEQYF
TRBD1,14,TRBV5-1,.,TRBJ1-6,TGCGCCAGCAGGCCCGGGACAGGGGGCTCACCCCTCCACTTT,CASRPGTGGSPLHF
.,13,TRBV20-1,.,TRBJ1-2,TGCAGTGCTAGTGGGGGACCTAACTATGGCTACACCTTC,CSASGGPNYGYTF
.,13,TRBV6-1,.,TRBJ1-1,TGTGCCAGCAGTGATGAGCGAAGCACTGAAGCTTTCTTT,CASSDERSTEAFF
.,13,TRBV6-5,.,TRBJ1-2,TGTGCCAGCAGTTACTCTACCCTACAGGGCTACACCTTC,CASSYSTLQGYTF
.,18,TRBV19,.,TRBJ1-6,TGTGCCAGTAGTATCTTACCCGATCACCCCTGCTATAATTCACCCCTCCACTTT,CASSILPDHPCYNSPLHF
.,13,TRBV6-2/TRBV6-3,.,TRBJ1-1,TGTGCCAGCAGTTACTCTGGGGGTACTGAAGCTTTCTTT,CASSYSGGTEAFF
.,17,TRBV14,once,TRBJ2-2,TGTGCCAGCAGCCAAGGGGTGAGGGGCCTGAACACCGGGGAGCTGTTTTTT,CASSQGVRGLNTGELFF
.,15,TRBV5-1,.,TRBJ2-2,TGCGCCAGCAGCTTGTCCCTAGCGAGCACCGGGGAGCTGTTTTTT,CASSLSLASTGELFF
.,13,TRBV7-7,.,TRBJ2-7,TGTGCTAGCAGCGTAGACGGGCCCTACGAGCAGTACTTC,CASSVDGPYEQYF
TRBD2,17,TRBV27,.,TRBJ2-1,TGTGCCAGCAGTCCACACCCCCTAGCGGGGGGGTACAATGAGCAGTTCTTC,CASSPHPLAGGYNEQFF
.,15,TRBV3-1/TRBV3-2,.,TRBJ2-7,TGTGCCAGCAGCCAAGAACAAGGGGTTGCATTCGGGCAGTACTTC,CASSQEQGVAFGQYF
.,14,TRBV29-1,once,TRBJ2-1,TGCAGCGTTGAAGGCGTCGACTCCTACAATGAGCAGTTCTTC,CSVEGVDSYNEQFF
.,12,TRBV5-6,.,TRBJ1-1,TGTGCCAGCAGCGGGCAAAACACTGAAGCTTTCTTT,CASSGQNTEAFF
.,13,TRBV6-4,.,TRBJ2-3,TGTGCCAGCAGCAGGTCCTCCACAGATACGCAGTATTTT,CASSRSSTDTQYF
.,15,TRBV3-1/TRBV3-2,.,TRBJ1-5,TGTGCCAGCAGCCTTGGCAGCGATAGCAATCAGCCCCAGCATTTT,CASSLGSDSNQPQHF
.,16,TRBV14,.,TRBJ1-3,TGTGCCAGCAGCCAAGAACAGCTGATCTCTGGAAACACCATATATTTT,CASSQEQLISGNTIYF
.,12,TRBV2,.,TRBJ2-5,TGTGCCAGCAGTGAGCGGCCCCAGACCCAGTACTTC,CASSERPQTQYF
TRBD2,15,TRBV7-7,.,TRBJ2-1,TGTGCTAGCAGCTTCGGACTAGCGGTAGGCAATGAGCAGTTCTTC,CASSFGLAVGNEQFF
.,14,TRBV6-4,.,TRBJ1-5,TGTGCCAGCAGTGATGAACAGGGAAATCAGCCCCAGCATTTT,CASSDEQGNQPQHF
.,15,TRBV9,.,TRBJ2-1,TGTGCCAGCAGCCCAGGGGAACAGCGGAGGGATGAGCAGTTCTTC,CASSPGEQRRDEQFF
TRBD1,16,TRBV5-1,.,TRBJ2-7,TGCGCCAGCAGCTTGTACCCGGGACAGGGCATTGCCGAGCAGTACTTC,CASSLYPGQGIAEQYF
TRBD1,15,TRBV6-6,few,TRBJ1-6,TGTGCCAGCAGTAGGACAGGGGGAAATAATTCACCCCTCCACTTT,CASSRTGGNNSPLHF
.,15,TRBV19,.,TRBJ1-5,TGTGCCAGTAGTGCCCGTCCGGCTCGGAATCAGCCCCAGCATTTT,CASSARPARNQPQHF
.,16,TRBV30,.,TRBJ2-1,TGTGCCTGGAGTGTACGATCGGCGGGACGGTACAATGAGCAGTTCTTC,CAWSVRSAGRYNEQFF
.,16,TRBV10-3,.,TRBJ2-7,TGTGCCAGCTGTTCCCTACCGGGACCGCAATCCTACGAGCAGTACTTC,CASCSLPGPQSYEQYF
.,14,TRBV19,.,TRBJ1-1,TGTGCCAGTAGTATTGTACGGCGGAACACTGAAGCTTTCTTT,CASSIVRRNTEAFF
TRBD1,15,TRBV3-1/TRBV3-2,.,TRBJ2-2,TGTGCCAGCAGTCGAGAGGGGGCTCGTACCGGGGAGCTGTTTTTT,CASSREGARTGELFF
TRBD1,16,TRBV12-5,.,TRBJ2-1,TGTGCTAGTGCCGTCTTGGGACAGGGTCCCTACAATGAGCAGTTCTTC,CASAVLGQGPYNEQFF
.,11,TRBV7-9,once,TRBJ1-1,TGTGCCAGCAGCTTAATGGATGAAGCTTTCTTT,CASSLMDEAFF